The next 14 T cell receptor beta chains were all read from a single sample in a study of tumor-infiltrating lymphocytes in primary liver carcinoma. Constant-region priming of around 490 ng total RNA yielded TCR beta cDNA. Each TCR beta library was derived from three nested multiplex PCR rounds that employed slightly modified ARM-PCR. The first two PCR rounds used TRBV1-TRBV30 forward primers with a C-beta reverse primer, nine to ten cycles each. MiXCR, applied by TCRdb to the multiplex PCR reads, yields one record per CDR3 protein. The sample carries tens of thousands of distinct CDR3 sequences, approximately 71% recorded once. Unsorted bulk tissue, roughly 20-33 mg of it, served as the source for co-extraction of RNA and DNA. Sequencing was performed on tumor-adjacent normal liver tissue. The receptors shown here come from a woman in her twenties or thirties with primary liver carcinoma and hepatitis B virus infection.

With respect to this clonotype: A junction boundary mismatches the germline segment, possibly from a read error. CDR3 sequence reads: CNVEAQGAYDQYF. The CDR3 region has the DNA TGCAACGTTGAAGCACAGGGGGCCTACGATCAGTACTTC. The genes are TRBV29-1 and TRBJ2-7; 9 bases line up with TRBD1. The CDR3 runs to 13 residues. Looked up from germline, CDR1 is SQVTM and CDR2 is ANQGSEA.

V gene TRBV6-2 or TRBV6-3 combines with J gene TRBJ2-7, with D unresolved. V lost 5 bases to trimming and J lost 5 bases, with 7 bases between them. The germline V gene has CDR1 MNHEY and CDR2 SVGEGT. The CDR3 runs 11 residues. The CDR3 sequence: CASSHIHEQYF. DNA of the CDR3: TGTGCCAGCAGTCACATCCACGAGCAGTACTTC.

Notes on this clonotype: At one boundary the junction diverges from the germline segment, which might be a read error. V usage is TRBV6-1 and J usage is TRBJ1-5; D not resolved. Germline lookup yields CDR1 MNHNS and CDR2 SASEGT. This CDR3 has 13 amino acids. The CDR3 protein is CVSNQEFNHPQHF. CDR3 nucleotides: TGTGTCAGCAACCAGGAGTTCAATCATCCCCAGCATTTT.

Concerning this clonotype: One end of the junction does not line up with germline, which may come from a read error. V and J are TRBV5-6 and TRBJ2-2, with a possible D match to TRBD1 (5 bases). Germline V CDR1 and CDR2: SGHDT, YYEEEE. The CDR3 is 15 amino acids. CDR3 amino acids: CASNMAPRVTRELFF. The CDR3 DNA reads as TGTGCCAGCAACATGGCACCCAGGGTCACCAGGGAGCTGTTTTTT. Drawing the rest from reference TRBV5-6 and TRBJ2-2, the complete variable domain is DAGVTQSPTHLIKTRGQQVTLRCSPKSGHDTVSWYQQALGQGPQFIFQYYEEEERQRGNFPDRFSGHQFPNYSSELNVNALLLGDSALYLCASNMAPRVTRELFFGEGSRLTVL.

The chain employs TRBV11-3 and TRBJ2-2; 9 bases match TRBD1. J was trimmed by 6 bases and V by 4 bases; bases with no gene match: 3. The V gene's germline CDR1 is SGHNT and CDR2 YENEEA. This CDR3 has 14 residues. In nucleotides, the CDR3 is TGTGCCAGCAGCTCCTACAGGGGGCCCGGGGAGCTGTTTTTT. Its protein product is CASSSYRGPGELFF.

This clonotype came up once. The chain joins TRBV2 to TRBJ2-7; D gene unclear. Germline CDR1 SNHLY, CDR2 FYNNEI. V lost 7 bases to trimming and J lost 6 bases, with 13 bases between them. This CDR3 comprises 12 residues. The CDR3 sequence is CASMAWWGEQYF. The CDR3 DNA reads as TGTGCCAGCATGGCATGGTGGGGCGAGCAGTACTTC.

The genes are TRBV4-3 and TRBJ2-1; D gene uncertain. CDR3 size: 17 residues. Between the trimmed V and J ends, which lost 10 bases and 0 bases, there was a span of 22 bases. Per the germline V gene, CDR1 is LGHNA and CDR2 is YSLEER. The CDR3: CANSQVSSGSSYNEQFF. CDR3 in DNA: TGCGCCAACAGTCAAGTTTCTTCCGGAAGCTCCTACAATGAGCAGTTCTTC.

This clonotype occurred once. The final CDR3 position lacks the conserved phenylalanine or tryptophan, pointing to a likely read error. The chain has TRBV11-2 and TRBJ2-7, with no clear D. The length of the CDR3 is 11 residues. Looked up from germline, CDR1 is SGHAT and CDR2 is FQNNGV. The CDR3: CTNSPASEQYI. CDR3 bases: TGTACCAACAGTCCAGCCAGCGAGCAGTACATC.

This sequence joins TRBV12-3 or TRBV12-4 and TRBJ1-1; the D gene is possibly TRBD1 (5 bases). V lost 10 bases, J lost 1 base, and 16 bases lay in between. The CDR3 loop spans 14 amino acids. The CDR3 here is CANSSGHKNTEAFF. The CDR3 coding sequence is TGTGCCAACAGCAGTGGACACAAGAACACTGAAGCTTTCTTT.

To note about this clonotype: A much larger clone differs by one base, so this may be a read error. This chain uses TRBV30 with TRBJ1-6; 7 nucleotides line up with TRBD1. Germline V gene sequence: CDR1 GTSNPN, CDR2 SVGIG (reference sequence). This CDR3 is built from 14 residues. For the CDR3, the DNA is TGTGCCTGGATGAACAGGGGCCGTAATTCACTCCTCCACTTT. This codes for CAWMNRGRNSLLHF.

This clonotype was seen once. The missing conserved phenylalanine or tryptophan at the end of this CDR3 makes a read error likely. The J gene is TRBJ2-7, the V gene TRBV11-2; weak D call: TRBD2 (5 bases). CDR1 and CDR2 (germline): SGHAT, FQNNGV. The CDR3 runs to 13 residues. CDR3 sequence: CPSSLQRTYEQYL. CDR3 in DNA: TGTCCCAGCAGCTTACAGAGGACTTACGAGCAGTACCTC.

As concerns this clonotype: At one end, the junction sequence differs from germline, possibly due to a read error. The rearrangement joins TRBV11-2 to TRBJ1-2; TRBD1 aligns across 8 bases. Germline-derived CDR1 and CDR2 are SGHAT and FQNNGV. The CDR3 is 15 residues long. The CDR3 coding sequence is TGTGACAGCAGCCGCAGGGGGCGCGGGGACTATGGCAACATCTTC. Translated, it gives CDSSRRGRGDYGNIF.

V and J are TRBV6-2 or TRBV6-3 and TRBJ2-2, with 8 bases identical to TRBD2. Germline trimming cut 3 bases from V and 13 bases from J; bases unmatched to any gene: 16. The CDR3 is made up of 16 amino acids. Germline V gene sequence: CDR1 MNHEY, CDR2 SVGEGT. The CDR3 DNA reads TGTGCCAGCAGTTATACCAGCGGGAGAAACACAGTGGGGCTGTTTTTT. Encoded protein: CASSYTSGRNTVGLFF.

With respect to this clonotype: The conserved phenylalanine or tryptophan is not found at the CDR3 terminus, so this likely reflects a read error. The gene calls are TRBV28 and TRBJ2-4; D call uncertain. The V gene's germline CDR1 is MDHEN and CDR2 SYDVKM. The CDR3 has 12 residues. This CDR3 reads CASSFDKSIQYS. Here the CDR3 DNA reads TGTGCCAGTAGTTTCGATAAAAGCATTCAGTACTCC.